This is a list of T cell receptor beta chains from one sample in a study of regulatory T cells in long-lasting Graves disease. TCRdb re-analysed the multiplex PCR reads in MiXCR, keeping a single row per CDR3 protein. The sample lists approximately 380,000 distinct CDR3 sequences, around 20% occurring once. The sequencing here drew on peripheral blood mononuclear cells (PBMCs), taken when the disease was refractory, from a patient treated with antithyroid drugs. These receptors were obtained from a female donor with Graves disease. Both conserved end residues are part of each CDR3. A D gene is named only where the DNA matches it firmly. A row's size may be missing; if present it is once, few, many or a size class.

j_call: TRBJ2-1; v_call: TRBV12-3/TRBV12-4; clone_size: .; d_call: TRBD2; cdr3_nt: TGTGCCAGCGAGACGGGGCGGGGGGCCCCCAATGAGCAGTTCTTC; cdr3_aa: CASETGRGAPNEQFF
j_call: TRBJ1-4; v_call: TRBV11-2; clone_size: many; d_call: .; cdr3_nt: TGTGCCAGCAGCCCGTACGGGGGCTCCGGGGAAAAACTGTTTTTT; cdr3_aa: CASSPYGGSGEKLFF
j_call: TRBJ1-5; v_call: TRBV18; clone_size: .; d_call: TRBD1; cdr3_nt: TGTGCCAGCTCACTGGTAACAGGGGACAATCAGCCCCAGCATTTT; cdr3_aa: CASSLVTGDNQPQHF
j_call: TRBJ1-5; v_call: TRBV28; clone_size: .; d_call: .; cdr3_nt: TGTGCCAGCAACGCAAGGAGCAATCAGCCCCAGCATTTT; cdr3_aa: CASNARSNQPQHF
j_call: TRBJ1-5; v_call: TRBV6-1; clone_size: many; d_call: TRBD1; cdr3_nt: TGTGCCAGCAGACGGAACAGGGGTGCCAGCAATCAGCCCCAGCATTTT; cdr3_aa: CASRRNRGASNQPQHF
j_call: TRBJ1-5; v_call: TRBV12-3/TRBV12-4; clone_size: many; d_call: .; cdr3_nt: TGTGCCAGCAGTTTAGCTGGGGTGGGGACGCCCCAGCATTTT; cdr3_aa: CASSLAGVGTPQHF
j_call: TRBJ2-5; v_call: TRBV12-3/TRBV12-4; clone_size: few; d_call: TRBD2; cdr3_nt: TGTGCCAGCAGTGTCTGGGCTAGCGGGGCCCAAGAGACCCAGTACTTC; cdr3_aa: CASSVWASGAQETQYF
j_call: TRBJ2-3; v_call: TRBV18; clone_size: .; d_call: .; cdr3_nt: TGTGCCAGCTCACCACCCACAGGGATCGCAGATACGCAGTATTTT; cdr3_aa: CASSPPTGIADTQYF
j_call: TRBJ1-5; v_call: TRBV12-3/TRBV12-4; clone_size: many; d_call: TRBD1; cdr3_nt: TGTGCCAGCAGTATGACAGGGGACGGTCAGCCCCAGCATTTT; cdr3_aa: CASSMTGDGQPQHF
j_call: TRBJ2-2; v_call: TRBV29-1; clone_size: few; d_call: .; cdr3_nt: TGCAGCGTTGCCAGGGTGGAGAACACCGGGGAGCTGTTTTTT; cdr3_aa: CSVARVENTGELFF
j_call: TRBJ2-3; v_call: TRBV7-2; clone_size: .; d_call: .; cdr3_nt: TGTGCCAGCAGCCTGGTGGGGGGCACAGATACGCAGTATTTT; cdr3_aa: CASSLVGGTDTQYF
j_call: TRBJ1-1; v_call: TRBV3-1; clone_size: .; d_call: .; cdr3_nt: TGTGCCAGCAGGGATCCTGGGTCGGGCACTGAAGCTTTCTTT; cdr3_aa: CASRDPGSGTEAFF
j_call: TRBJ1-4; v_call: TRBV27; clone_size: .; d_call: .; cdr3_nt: TGTGCCAGCAGTTTCCGGGGGCGGAGTGAAAAACTGTTTTTT; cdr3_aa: CASSFRGRSEKLFF
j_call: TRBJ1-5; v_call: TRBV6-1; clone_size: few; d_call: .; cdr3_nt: TGTGCCAGCAGTGAACGGGGGGTCCATCAGCCCCAGCATTTT; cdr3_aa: CASSERGVHQPQHF
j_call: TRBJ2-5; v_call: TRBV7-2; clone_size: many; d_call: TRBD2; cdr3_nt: TGTGCCAGCAGCTTAGATGGACTAGCACAAGAGACCCAGTACTTC; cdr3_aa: CASSLDGLAQETQYF
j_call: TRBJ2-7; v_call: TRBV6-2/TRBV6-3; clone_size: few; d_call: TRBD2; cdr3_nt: TGTGCCAGCACCGGACCAAGCGGGGCTAGCGGGAAGCTGCGGGAGCAGTACTTC; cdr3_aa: CASTGPSGASGKLREQYF
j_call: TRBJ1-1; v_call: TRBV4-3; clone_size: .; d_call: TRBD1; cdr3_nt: TGCGCCAGCAGCCAAAGACAGGGACGGAACACTGAAGCTTTCTTT; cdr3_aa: CASSQRQGRNTEAFF
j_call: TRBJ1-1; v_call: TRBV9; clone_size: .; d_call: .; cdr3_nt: TGTGCCAGCAGCGTAGGTGGGGACACGGATGAAGCTTTCTTT; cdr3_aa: CASSVGGDTDEAFF
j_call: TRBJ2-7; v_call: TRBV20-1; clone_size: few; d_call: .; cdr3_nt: TGCAGTGCTAGGCCGAGACCCGGCAACGAGCAGTACTTC; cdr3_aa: CSARPRPGNEQYF
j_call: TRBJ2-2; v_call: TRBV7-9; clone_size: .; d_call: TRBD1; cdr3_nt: TGTGCCAGCAGCTCTCCGGGACAGGGTACGACCGGGGAGCTGTTTTTT; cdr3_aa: CASSSPGQGTTGELFF
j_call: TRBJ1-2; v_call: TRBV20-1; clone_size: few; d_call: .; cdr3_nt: TGCAGTGCTAGCCTACAGGGTCACTATGGCTACACCTTC; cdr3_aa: CSASLQGHYGYTF
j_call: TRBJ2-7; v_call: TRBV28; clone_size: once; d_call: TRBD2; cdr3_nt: TGTGCCAGCAGCTCGGGACTAGCGGGAGCATCTGGAGGTTACGAGCAGTACTTC; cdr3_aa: CASSSGLAGASGGYEQYF
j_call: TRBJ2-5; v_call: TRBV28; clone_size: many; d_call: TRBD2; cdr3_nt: TGTGCCAGCAGAAGACTAGCGGAACAAGAGACCCAGTACTTC; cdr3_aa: CASRRLAEQETQYF
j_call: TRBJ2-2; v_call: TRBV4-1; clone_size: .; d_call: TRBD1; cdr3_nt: TGCGCCAGCAGCCAAACAGGGACAGGGGCATTCGGGGAGCTGTTTTTT; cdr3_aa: CASSQTGTGAFGELFF
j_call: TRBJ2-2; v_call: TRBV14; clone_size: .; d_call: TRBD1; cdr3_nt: TGTGCCAGCAGCCAAGTGGGACAGGGGACCGGGGAGCTGTTTTTT; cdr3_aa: CASSQVGQGTGELFF
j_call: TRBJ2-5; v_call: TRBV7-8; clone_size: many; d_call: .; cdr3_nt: TGTGCCAGCAGCTTAGTCGGGACTGATCAAGAGACCCAGTACTTC; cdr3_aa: CASSLVGTDQETQYF
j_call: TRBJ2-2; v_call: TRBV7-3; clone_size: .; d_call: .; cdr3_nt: TGTGCCAGCAGCCGCCCATTCGCAGGGGACACCGGGGAGCTGTTTTTT; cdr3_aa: CASSRPFAGDTGELFF
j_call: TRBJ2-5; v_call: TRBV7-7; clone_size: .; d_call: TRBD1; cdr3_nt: TGTGCTAGCAGCACCCTGGGACAGCCACAAGAGACCCAGTACTTC; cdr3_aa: CASSTLGQPQETQYF
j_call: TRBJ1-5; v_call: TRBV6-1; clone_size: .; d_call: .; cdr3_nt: TGTGCCAGCGCATCTCTCCGGGGGGGCCCAAGCAATCAGCCCCAGCATTTT; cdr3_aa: CASASLRGGPSNQPQHF
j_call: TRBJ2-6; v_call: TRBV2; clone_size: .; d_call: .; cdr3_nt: TGTGCCAGCAGTCCCCTGCCTGGGGCCAACGTCCTGACTTTC; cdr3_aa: CASSPLPGANVLTF
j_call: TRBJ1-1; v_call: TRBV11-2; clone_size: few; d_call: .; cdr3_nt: TGTGCCAGCAAGCCCGCCCCTGGCAGGGATGCTTTCTTT; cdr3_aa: CASKPAPGRDAFF
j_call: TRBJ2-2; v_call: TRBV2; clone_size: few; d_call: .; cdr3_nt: TGTGCCAGCAGTGAGCAGCGGAAAGACACCGGGGAGCTGTTTTTT; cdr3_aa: CASSEQRKDTGELFF
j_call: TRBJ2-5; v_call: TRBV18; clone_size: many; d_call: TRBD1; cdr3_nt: TGTGCCAGCTCACCACTGGGACAGAAAGAGACCCAGTACTTC; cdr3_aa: CASSPLGQKETQYF
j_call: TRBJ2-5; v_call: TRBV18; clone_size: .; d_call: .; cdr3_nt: TGTGCCAGCTCACCTCGTCCCCGGGGCTTCGGGGAGACCCAGTACTTC; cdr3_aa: CASSPRPRGFGETQYF